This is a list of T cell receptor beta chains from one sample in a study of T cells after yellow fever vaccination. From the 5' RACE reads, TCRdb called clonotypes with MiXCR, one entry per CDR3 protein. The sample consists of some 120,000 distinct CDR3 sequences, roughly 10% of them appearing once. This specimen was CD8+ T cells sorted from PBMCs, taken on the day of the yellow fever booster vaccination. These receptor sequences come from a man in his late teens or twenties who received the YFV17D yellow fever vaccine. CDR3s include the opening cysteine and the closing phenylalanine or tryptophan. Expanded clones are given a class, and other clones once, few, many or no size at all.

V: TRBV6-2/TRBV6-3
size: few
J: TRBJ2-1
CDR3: CASIFGGVYSEQFF

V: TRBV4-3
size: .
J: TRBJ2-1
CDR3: CASSQRDGTYNEQFF

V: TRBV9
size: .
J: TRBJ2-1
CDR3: CASSVGTSTTTDEQFF

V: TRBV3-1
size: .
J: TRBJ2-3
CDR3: CASSLLPKGTDTQYF

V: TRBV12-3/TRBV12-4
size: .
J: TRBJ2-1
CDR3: CASWDRSIGEQFF

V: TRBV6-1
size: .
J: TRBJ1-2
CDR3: CASSEAQNRLLLAGYTF

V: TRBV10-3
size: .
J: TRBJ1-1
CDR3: CAVQGSDTEAFF

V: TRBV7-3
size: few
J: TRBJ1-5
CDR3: CASSRLGTGCNQPQHF

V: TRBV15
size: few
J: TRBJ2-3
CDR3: CATSRELSHTDTQYF

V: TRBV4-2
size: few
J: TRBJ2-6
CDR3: CASSHSGQGTSGANVLTF

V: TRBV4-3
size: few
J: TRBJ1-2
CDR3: CASSPREATYGYTF

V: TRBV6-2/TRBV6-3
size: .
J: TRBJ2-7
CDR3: CASSYSRPSYEQYF

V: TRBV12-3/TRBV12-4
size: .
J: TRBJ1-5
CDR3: CASSSSRVPQHF

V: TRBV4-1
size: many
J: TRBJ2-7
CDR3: CASSLRGGGSYEQYF

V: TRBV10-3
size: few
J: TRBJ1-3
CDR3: CAISESWTVTAGNTIYF

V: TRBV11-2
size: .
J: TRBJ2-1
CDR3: CASCGTSGDGEQFF

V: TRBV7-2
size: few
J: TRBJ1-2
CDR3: CASSPHDRINYGYTF